This T cell receptor beta chain is from a study of tumor-infiltrating lymphocytes in primary liver carcinoma. Study in general: Ranging in age from 30 to 69 years, the patients were men and women. Regardless of tissue type, samples showed similar yields of roughly 3.5 to 7.13 million productive TCRbeta reads. General study results and limits: Only about 8-25% of top clones appeared in all five tumor regions.

Using a constant-region primer together with ProtoScript II reverse transcriptase, TCR beta cDNA was made from approximately 500 ng of total RNA. Researchers made the TCR beta libraries by running three nested multiplex PCR rounds with slightly modified ARM-PCR. Investigators reported that the first two PCR rounds, at 10 cycles each, used TRBV1-TRBV30 forward primers with a C-beta reverse primer. TCRdb processed the multiplex PCR reads anew with MiXCR; each CDR3 protein has one entry. The profile shows some 180,000 distinct CDR3 sequences, about 82% of them singletons. The CDR3 has 13 amino acids. Trimming removed 6 bases from V and 6 bases from J, with 15 bases in between. Per the germline V gene, CDR1 is MNHEY and CDR2 is SVGEGT. This clonotype is a singleton in its sample. As yet, its antigen is unknown. Co-extracting RNA and DNA was done with roughly 17-34 mg of unsorted bulk tissue as input. Samples came from superior, inferior, lateral poles and tumor centre.

The receptor comes from a middle-aged man with primary liver carcinoma and hepatitis B virus infection. Sequences were obtained from tumor tissue from primary liver carcinoma. The rearrangement joins TRBV6-2 or TRBV6-3 to TRBJ2-7; tentatively, D is TRBD1 (6 bases). CDR3 in amino acids: CASSLQNRAEQYF. CDR3 bases: TGTGCCAGCAGCCTCCAGAACAGGGCCGAGCAGTACTTC.